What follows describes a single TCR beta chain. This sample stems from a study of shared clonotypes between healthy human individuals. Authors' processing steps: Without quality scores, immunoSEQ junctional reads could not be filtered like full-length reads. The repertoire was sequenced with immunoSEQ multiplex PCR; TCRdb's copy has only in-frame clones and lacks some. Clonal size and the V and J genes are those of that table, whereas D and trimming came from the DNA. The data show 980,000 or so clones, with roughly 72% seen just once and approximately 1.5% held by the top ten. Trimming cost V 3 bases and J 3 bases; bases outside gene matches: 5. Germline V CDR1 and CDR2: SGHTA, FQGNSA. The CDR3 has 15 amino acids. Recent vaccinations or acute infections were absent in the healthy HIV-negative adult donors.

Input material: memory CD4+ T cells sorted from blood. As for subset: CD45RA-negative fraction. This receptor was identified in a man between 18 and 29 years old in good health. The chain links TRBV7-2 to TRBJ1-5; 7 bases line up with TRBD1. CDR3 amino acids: CASSFQTGTNQPQHF. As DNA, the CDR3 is TGTGCCAGCAGCTTTCAGACAGGGACCAATCAGCCCCAGCATTTT.